The T cell receptor beta chain described here comes from a study of a mutant IDH1 vaccine in newly diagnosed glioma. Across the study: Scheduled for weeks 1, 3, 5, 7, 11, 15, 19 and 23, eight vaccinations were given to patients. The earlier regimen, radiotherapy, temozolomide, or both, was most often both. Vaccines were first given 4-6 weeks after radiotherapy alone, or with temozolomide cycles.

Germline V gives CDR1 LGHNA, CDR2 YNFKEQ. The CDR3 is 13 amino acids. V lost 4 bases and J 4 bases, leaving 7 bases between the germline ends. Assay: immunoSEQ multiplex PCR; the TCRdb copy retains only in-frame clones and omits some. Among about 81,000 clones, over 75% were seen once, and the ten largest hold 2.2%. A few counts support this clone. The antigen remains unidentified. The time point was: week 23, last vaccination. Vaccinated patients received 300 ug of mutant IDH1 20-mer peptide per dose, with topical imiquimod. Each tumor in the donors was a new WHO grade 3 or 4 astrocytoma, IDH1-mutant and ATRX-lost.

The source of this sequence is a man aged 25-45 years with glioma. Some clones in this sample may be carry-over from other donors' samples. Sample: PBMCs, taken from a glioma patient whose treatment included an IDH1 peptide vaccine. V usage is TRBV4-2 and J usage is TRBJ1-4; D call uncertain. The CDR3 DNA sequence: TGTGCCAGCAGCCTCGTGAGTAATGAAAAACTGTTTTTT. It specifies CASSLVSNEKLFF.